These 9 T cell receptor beta chains were sequenced from one sample in a study of T cell changes during pregnancy in multiple sclerosis. Using immunoSEQ multiplex PCR, the repertoire was profiled, and TCRdb retains in-frame clones only, with some absent. Seen here are under 85,000 clones, about nine tenths observed once, and the top ten hold about 1.5%. Source: peripheral blood, taken in the third trimester of pregnancy. These receptors came from a female donor with multiple sclerosis, enrolled in a pregnancy study.

This clone has more than one count but fewer than ten. J is TRBJ1-2 and V is TRBV30; D is possibly TRBD1 (5 bases). V was pared by 2 bases and J by 6 bases, with 13 bases between. The germline V gene has CDR1 GTSNPN and CDR2 SVGIG (reference sequence). There are 13 residues in the CDR3. CDR3 sequence: CAWSPGTLNGYTF. The CDR3 DNA reads as TGTGCCTGGAGTCCCGGGACTTTAAATGGCTACACCTTC.

This chain links TRBV11-2 with TRBJ1-1; 7 bases line up with TRBD1. The CDR3 is made up of 16 amino acids. The V segment lost 0 bases and the J segment 1 base; nucleotides outside the gene matches: 5. Per the germline V gene, CDR1 is SGHAT and CDR2 is FQNNGV. DNA for the CDR3: TGTGCCAGCAGCTTAGATAGGGCAGGGGGGAACACTGAAGCTTTCTTT. Translating it yields CASSLDRAGGNTEAFF.

The chain links TRBV30 to TRBJ2-3, with D perhaps TRBD2 (6 bases). Trimming stripped 2 bases from V and 4 bases from J, with 19 bases between. Per the germline V gene, CDR1 is GTSNPN and CDR2 is SVGIG (reference sequence). CDR3 length: 16 amino acids. The CDR3 is CAWSFQGGALSDTQYF. For the CDR3, the DNA is TGTGCCTGGAGTTTCCAGGGCGGGGCTTTGTCAGATACGCAGTATTTT.

CDR3 coding DNA: TGTGCCAGCAGCTTGGACACTAACTATGGCTACACCTTC. It is translated as CASSLDTNYGYTF. The chain employs TRBV5-8 and TRBJ1-2; unclear D gene. Germline V gene sequence: CDR1 SGHTS, CDR2 YDEGEE. Between the trimmed V and J ends, which lost 0 bases and 0 bases, there was a span of 3 bases. The CDR3 sequence is 13 residues long.

This rearrangement joins TRBV11-1 to TRBJ1-1, with 7 bases lining up with TRBD1. The V segment lost 5 bases and the J segment 7 bases; nucleotides outside the gene matches: 10. The CDR3 contains 14 residues. Germline loops: CDR1 SGHAT, CDR2 FQDESV (reference sequence). For the CDR3, the DNA is TGTGCCAGCAGCGGAGACAGGGCGACGGGTGAAGCTTTCTTT. Translating gives CASSGDRATGEAFF.

This clone occurred once. The genes are TRBV7-9 and TRBJ2-7; the D gene is possibly TRBD1 (5 bases). V gave up 1 base and J gave up 1 base, with 11 bases separating them. The V gene's germline CDR1 is SEHNR and CDR2 FQNEAQ (reference sequence). CDR3 length: 15 residues. The CDR3 DNA is TGTGCCAGCAGCTTAGGGGGCCCCAGATCCTACGAGCAGTACTTC. It translates to CASSLGGPRSYEQYF.

This rearrangement joins TRBV2 to TRBJ1-5, with 10 bases fitting TRBD1. V was pared by 6 bases and J by 1 base, with 6 bases of the junction left unmatched. The germline CDR1 and CDR2 sequences are SNHLY and FYNNEI. The CDR3 sequence is 16 residues long. The CDR3 protein is CASSPDRGQSNQPQHF. CDR3 sequence (DNA): TGTGCCAGCAGCCCTGACAGGGGGCAAAGCAATCAGCCCCAGCATTTT.

This chain links TRBV19 with TRBJ1-4, with D tentatively TRBD1 (6 bases). V lost 5 bases, J lost 2 bases, and 12 bases lay in between. The CDR3 length is 15 residues. CDR1 and CDR2 (germline): LNHDA, SQIVND (reference sequence). CDR3 residues: CASSFRQATNEKLFF. For the CDR3, the DNA is TGTGCCAGTAGTTTCCGACAGGCCACTAATGAAAAACTGTTTTTT. Supplemented by reference TRBV19 and TRBJ1-4, the full variable domain reads DGGITQSPKYLFRKEGQNVTLSCEQNLNHDAMYWYRQDPGQGLRLIYYSQIVNDFQKGDIAEGYSVSREKKESFPLTVTSAQKNPTAFYLCASSFRQATNEKLFFGSGTQLSVL.

This rearrangement joins TRBV7-2 to TRBJ2-5; 7 bases line up with TRBD2. The CDR3 is made up of 13 amino acids. The germline CDR1 and CDR2 sequences are SGHTA and FQGNSA. Germline trimming cut 3 bases from V and 5 bases from J; bases unmatched to any gene: 3. The CDR3 sequence is CASSFGGGETQYF. Written as DNA, the CDR3 is TGTGCCAGCAGCTTTGGGGGAGGGGAGACCCAGTACTTC.